The source of this T cell receptor (beta chain) is a study of OX40 agonist ivuxolimab in advanced cancers. Study-wide context: Ivuxolimab, which targeted the costimulatory receptor OX40 (CD134), was an agonistic, fully human IgG2 monoclonal antibody. Intravenous ivuxolimab was administered to patients every 2 weeks at six dose levels: 0.01, 0.1, 0.3, 1.5, 3 and 10 mg/kg. Of the approximately 50 patients in dose escalation, about 20 had hepatocellular carcinoma, about 15 had melanoma, 9 had renal cell carcinoma and 9 had head and neck cancer. In the dose-escalation cohort, around four fifths of patients were male, and the mean age was approximately 60 years with a range of roughly 20 to 80. Patients were allowed to have had prior anti-PD-1, anti-PD-L1 or anti-CTLA-4 therapy, and 40% to 45% of the dose-escalation patients had previously received checkpoint inhibitors. Partial responses occurred in three dose-escalation patients, of whom one had hepatocellular carcinoma and two had cutaneous melanoma. The point of sequencing TCRbeta in the periphery was to test whether ivuxolimab changed TCR sequence diversity and drove clonal T-cell expansion. The monotherapy dose-escalation portion (N ≈ 52 patients) of the phase I ivuxolimab trial is reported in the paper. What the work shows at the level of the full study, not this receptor alone: In the 0.1-3.0 mg/kg groups, partial responders had among the lowest normalized peripheral clonal expansion, particularly in CD8+ T cells. After ivuxolimab, expanded clones were on average more numerous among CD8+ T cells than among CD4+ T cells. At doses of 0.1 to 3.0 mg/kg, clonal expansion of both CD4+ and CD8+ T cells in blood was seen between baseline and week 6. Low levels of normalized T-cell clonal expansion were also seen in some patients who did not respond. The antigen specificity of the peripheral T cells that underwent clonal expansion was not determined.

Genomic DNA was isolated from the sorted cells so that the TCRbeta CDR3 region could be sequenced. TCRbeta CDR3 regions were sequenced using the immunoSEQ Assay. The table comes from immuneACCESS by way of TCRdb, which keeps in-frame sequences with V and J called. Part of the clones is missing from these tables; in studies checked, under half for an unresolved V gene and the rest for unknown reasons. A total of under 100,000 clones appear in this sample, about 90% of them only once. Approximately 11% of the sample goes to the ten largest clones. The trial excluded patients who had a history of autoimmune disease or who were on systemic immunosuppression. Peripheral blood for TCR sequencing was collected from all dose cohorts at baseline, on cycle 4 day 1, and on cycle 7 day 1. Samples were obtained from an open-label, multicenter, first-in-human phase I dose-escalation trial of ivuxolimab. Adults with locally advanced or metastatic melanoma, renal cell carcinoma, hepatocellular carcinoma or head and neck squamous cell carcinoma were enrolled in the trial. Before TCR sequencing, CD4+ T cells and CD8+ T cells were sorted from peripheral blood as separate populations.

The CDR3 goes from the cysteine to the phenylalanine over 14 residues. Only the CDR3 DNA stays, 42 bases, in frame from base 1. From the germline V gene (reference sequence), CDR1 is LNHNV and CDR2 is YYDKDF. The V end loses 3 bases and the J end loses 4 bases, and a stretch of 12 bases separates them. This clone was observed a handful of times. The specificity of this receptor is unknown. Within one base of it there is no much larger clone, and no base qualities were kept. Material: CD4+ or CD8+ T cells sorted from blood, obtained in a trial of the OX40 agonist ivuxolimab. The clonotype was recovered from an adult with an advanced solid tumor such as melanoma, head and neck, liver or kidney cancer. Recombination linked TRBV15 to TRBJ1-1; the D gene cannot be named for sure. The CDR3 loop reads CATSSEDVSTEAFF. Read as DNA, the sequence is TGTGCCACCAGCAGCGAAGATGTAAGCACTGAAGCTTTCTTT.